By proportion, the clone carrying this T cell receptor (beta chain) is medium-sized. Its antigen is not identified. This beta chain is an off-target read within a library intended for alpha chains, so its frequency means little. The data were obtained in a study of spatial heterogeneity in lung cancer. The overall study: Detected beta-chain sequences consistently exceeded alpha-chain sequences.

Regarding time point: sample taken at primary tumor resection. Material for sequencing was whole RNA from tumor, nontumor lung or frozen PBMC, left unsorted. Study results and caveats: Tumor mutation count correlated with how many alpha and beta TCRs expanded intratumorally.

TCR cDNA molecules were tagged individually, and each one carried a unique molecular identifier. One entry per CDR3 protein, called by TCRdb with MiXCR from the 5' RACE reads. This table holds about 6,000 distinct CDR3 sequences, around 15% found once. This clonotype was sampled from a male donor with early-stage non-small cell lung cancer. Sequenced material: lung tumor tissue, taken at surgery.

DNA of the CDR3: TGTGCCAGCAGTCCGAGGACAGGGCGATTGGTAGATCAGCCCCAGCATTTT. This encodes CASSPRTGRLVDQPQHF. The rearrangement uses TRBV6-6 and TRBJ1-5; 8 positions match TRBD1. The germline CDR1 and CDR2 sequences are MNHNY and SVGAGI (reference sequence). CDR3 length: 17 residues. Trimming cost V 5 bases and J 5 bases; bases outside gene matches: 14.